The clone carrying this T cell receptor (beta chain) was recorded a few times. Its antigen is unidentified. The source of the sample is a study of beta chain features in type 1 diabetes. Sequenced material consisted of expressed TCRB transcripts (all of the isolated RNA was reverse transcribed). Repertoires were generated with immunoSEQ multiplex PCR, while TCRdb's copy carries only in-frame clones and drops some. The data show roughly 70,000 clones, more than 45% seen once. Study-wide results and caveats: TCRB CDR3 length was moderately but significantly reduced in all four CD4+ subsets of Type 1 diabetes patients.

Input material: central memory CD4+ T cells from blood. The sequence came from a man between 25 and 39 years old with type 1 diabetes.

CDR3 in DNA: TGTGCCGGTGCCTTTTCGGGGGACACTGAAGCTTTCTTT. Translation: CAGAFSGDTEAFF. This chain links TRBV7-9 with TRBJ1-1, with D perhaps TRBD1 (5 bases). V was pared by 11 bases and J by 3 bases, with 16 bases between. Germline V gene data show CDR1 as SEHNR and CDR2 as FQNEAQ (reference sequence). CDR3 length: 13 residues. Complete variable domain (other parts from reference TRBV7-9 and TRBJ1-1): DTGVSQNPRHKITKRGQNVTFRCDPISEHNRLYWYRQTLGQGPEFLTYFQNEAQLEKSRLLSDRFSAERPKGSFSTLEIQRTEQGDSAMYLCAGAFSGDTEAFFGQGTRLTVV.